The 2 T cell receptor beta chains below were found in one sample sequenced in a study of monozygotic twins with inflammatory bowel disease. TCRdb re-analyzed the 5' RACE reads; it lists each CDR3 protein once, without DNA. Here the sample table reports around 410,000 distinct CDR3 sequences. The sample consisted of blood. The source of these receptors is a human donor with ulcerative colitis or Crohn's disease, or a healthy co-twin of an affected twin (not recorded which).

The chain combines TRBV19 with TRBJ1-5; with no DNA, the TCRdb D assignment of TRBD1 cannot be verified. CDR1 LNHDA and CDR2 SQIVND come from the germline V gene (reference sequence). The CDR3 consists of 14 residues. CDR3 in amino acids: CASTPTQGSQPQHF.

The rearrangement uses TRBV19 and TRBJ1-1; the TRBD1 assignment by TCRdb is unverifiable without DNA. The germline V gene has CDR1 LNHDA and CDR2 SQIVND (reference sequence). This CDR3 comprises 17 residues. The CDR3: CAGNPGGRGLIQAEAFF.